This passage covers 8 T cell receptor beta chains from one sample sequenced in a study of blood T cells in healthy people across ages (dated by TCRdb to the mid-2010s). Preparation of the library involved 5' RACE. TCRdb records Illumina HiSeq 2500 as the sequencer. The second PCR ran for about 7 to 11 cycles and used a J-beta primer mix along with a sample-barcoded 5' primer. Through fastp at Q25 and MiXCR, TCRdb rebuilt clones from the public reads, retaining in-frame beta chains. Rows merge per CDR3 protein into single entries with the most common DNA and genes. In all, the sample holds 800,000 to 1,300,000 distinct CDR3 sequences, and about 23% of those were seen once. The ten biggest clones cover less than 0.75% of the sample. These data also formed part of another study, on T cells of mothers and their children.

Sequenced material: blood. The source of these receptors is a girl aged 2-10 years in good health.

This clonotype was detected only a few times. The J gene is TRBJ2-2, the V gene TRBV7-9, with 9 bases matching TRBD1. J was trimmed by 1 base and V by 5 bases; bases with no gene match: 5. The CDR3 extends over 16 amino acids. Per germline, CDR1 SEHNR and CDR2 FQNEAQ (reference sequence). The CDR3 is CASSRTGVMNTGELFF. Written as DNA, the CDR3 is TGTGCCAGCAGCAGGACAGGGGTGATGAACACCGGGGAGCTGTTTTTT.

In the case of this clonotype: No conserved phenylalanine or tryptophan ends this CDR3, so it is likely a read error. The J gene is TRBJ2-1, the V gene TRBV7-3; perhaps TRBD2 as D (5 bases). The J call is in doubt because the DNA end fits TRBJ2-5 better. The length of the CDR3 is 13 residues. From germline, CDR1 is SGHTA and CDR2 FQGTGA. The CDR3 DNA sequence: TGTGCCAGCAGCTTAATGCGCGGGGAGACCCAGTACTCC. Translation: CASSLMRGETQYS.

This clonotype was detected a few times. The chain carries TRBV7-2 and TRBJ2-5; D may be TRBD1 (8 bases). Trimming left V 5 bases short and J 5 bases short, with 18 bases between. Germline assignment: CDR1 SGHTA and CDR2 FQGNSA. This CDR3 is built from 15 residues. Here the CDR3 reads CASSPQTGEGETQYF. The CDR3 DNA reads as TGTGCCAGCAGCCCTCAGACAGGGGAGGGGGAGACCCAGTACTTC.

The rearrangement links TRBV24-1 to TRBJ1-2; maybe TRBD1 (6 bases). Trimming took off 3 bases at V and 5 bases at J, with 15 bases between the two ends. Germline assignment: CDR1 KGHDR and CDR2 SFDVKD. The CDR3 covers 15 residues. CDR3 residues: CATSDPSGAWYGYTF. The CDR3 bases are TGTGCCACCAGTGATCCCTCGGGGGCATGGTATGGCTACACCTTC.

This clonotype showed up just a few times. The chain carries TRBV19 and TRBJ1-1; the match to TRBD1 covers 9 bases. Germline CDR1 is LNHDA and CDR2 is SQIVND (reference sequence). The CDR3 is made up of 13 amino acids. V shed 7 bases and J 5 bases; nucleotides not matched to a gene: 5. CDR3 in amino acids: CASTPTGGTEAFF. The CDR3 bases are TGTGCCAGTACCCCGACAGGGGGGACTGAAGCTTTCTTT.

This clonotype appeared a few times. CDR3 nucleotides: TGCGCCAGCAGCTTGGATACCTACTACAATGAGCAGTTCTTC. Protein product: CASSLDTYYNEQFF. V usage is TRBV5-1 and J usage is TRBJ2-1; D call uncertain. In germline, CDR1 is SGHRS, CDR2 YFSETQ. This CDR3 has 14 amino acids. V dropped 0 bases and J dropped 3 bases, with 7 bases sitting between them.

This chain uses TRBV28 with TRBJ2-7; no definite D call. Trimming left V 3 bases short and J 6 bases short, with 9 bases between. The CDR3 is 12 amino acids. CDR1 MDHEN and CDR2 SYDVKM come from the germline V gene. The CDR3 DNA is TGTGCCAGCAGTTTCCTAGAGGTCGAGCAGTACTTC. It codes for CASSFLEVEQYF.

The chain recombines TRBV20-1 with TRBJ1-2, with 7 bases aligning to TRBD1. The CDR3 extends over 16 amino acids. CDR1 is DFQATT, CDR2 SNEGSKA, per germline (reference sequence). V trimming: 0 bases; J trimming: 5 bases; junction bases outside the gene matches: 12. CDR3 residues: CSARDQLGNRGYGYTF. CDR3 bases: TGCAGTGCTAGAGATCAGTTGGGTAACAGGGGATATGGCTACACCTTC.